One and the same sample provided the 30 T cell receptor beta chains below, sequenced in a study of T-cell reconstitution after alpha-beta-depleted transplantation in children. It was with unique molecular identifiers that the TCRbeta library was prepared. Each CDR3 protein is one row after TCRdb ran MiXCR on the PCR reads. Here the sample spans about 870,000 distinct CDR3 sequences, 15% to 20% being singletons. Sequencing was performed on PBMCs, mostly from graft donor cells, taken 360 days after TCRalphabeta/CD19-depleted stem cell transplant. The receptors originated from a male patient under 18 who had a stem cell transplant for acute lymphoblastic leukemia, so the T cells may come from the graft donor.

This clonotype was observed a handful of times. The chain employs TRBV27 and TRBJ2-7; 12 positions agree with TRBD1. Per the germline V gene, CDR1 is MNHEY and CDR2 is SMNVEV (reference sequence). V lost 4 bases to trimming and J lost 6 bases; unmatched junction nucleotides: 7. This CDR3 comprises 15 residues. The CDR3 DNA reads TGTGCCAGCAGTTACTCCGGGACAGGGGGCGCCGAGCAGTACTTC. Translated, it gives CASSYSGTGGAEQYF.

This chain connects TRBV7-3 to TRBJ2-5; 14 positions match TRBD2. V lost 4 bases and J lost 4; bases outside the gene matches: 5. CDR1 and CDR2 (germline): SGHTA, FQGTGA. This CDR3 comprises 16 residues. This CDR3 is CASSSYGLAGGETQYF. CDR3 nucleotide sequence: TGTGCCAGCAGCTCCTATGGACTAGCGGGAGGAGAGACCCAGTACTTC. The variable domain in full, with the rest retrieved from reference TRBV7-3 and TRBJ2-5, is GAGVSQTPSNKVTEKGKYVELRCDPISGHTALYWYRQSLGQGPEFLIYFQGTGAADDSGLPNDRFFAVRPEGSVSTLKIQRTERGDSAVYLCASSSYGLAGGETQYFGPGTRLLVL.

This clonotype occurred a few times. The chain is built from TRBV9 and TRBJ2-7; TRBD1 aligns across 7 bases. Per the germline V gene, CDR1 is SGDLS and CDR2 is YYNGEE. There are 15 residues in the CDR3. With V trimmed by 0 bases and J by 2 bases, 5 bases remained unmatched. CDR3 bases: TGTGCCAGCAGCGTAGAGGGGGCGCCCCCCTACGAGCAGTACTTC. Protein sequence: CASSVEGAPPYEQYF.

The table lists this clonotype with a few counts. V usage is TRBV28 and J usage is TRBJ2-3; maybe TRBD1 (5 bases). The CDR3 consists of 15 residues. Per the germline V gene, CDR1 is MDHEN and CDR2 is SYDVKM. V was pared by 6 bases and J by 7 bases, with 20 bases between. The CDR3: CASRKSWGLMNTQYF. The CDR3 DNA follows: TGTGCCAGCAGGAAGAGTTGGGGCTTAATGAATACGCAGTATTTT.

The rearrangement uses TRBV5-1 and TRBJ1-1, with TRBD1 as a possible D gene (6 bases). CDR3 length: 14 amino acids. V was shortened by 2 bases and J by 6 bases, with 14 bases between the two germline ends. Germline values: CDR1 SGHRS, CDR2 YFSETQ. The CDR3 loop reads CASSLFPGGAEAFF. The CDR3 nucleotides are TGCGCCAGCAGCTTATTCCCGGGGGGCGCTGAAGCTTTCTTT.

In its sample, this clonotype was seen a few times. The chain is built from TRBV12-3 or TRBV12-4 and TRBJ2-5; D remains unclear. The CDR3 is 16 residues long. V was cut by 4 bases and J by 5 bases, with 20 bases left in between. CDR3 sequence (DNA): TGTGCCAGCAGTTCCCGAGGTAATCCAGGAATGGAGACCCAGTACTTC. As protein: CASSSRGNPGMETQYF.

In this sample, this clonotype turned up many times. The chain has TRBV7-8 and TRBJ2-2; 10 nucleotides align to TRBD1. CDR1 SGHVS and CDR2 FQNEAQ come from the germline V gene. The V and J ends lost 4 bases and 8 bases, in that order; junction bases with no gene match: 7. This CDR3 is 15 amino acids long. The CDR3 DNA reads TGTGCCAGCAGCTCGATGACAGGGGGCGGAGGGGAGCTGTTTTTT. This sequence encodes CASSSMTGGGGELFF. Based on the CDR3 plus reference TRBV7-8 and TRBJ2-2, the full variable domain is GAGVSQSPRYKVAKRGQDVALRCDPISGHVSLFWYQQALGQGPEFLTYFQNEAQLDKSGLPSDRFFAERPEGSVSTLKIQRTQQEDSAVYLCASSSMTGGGGELFFGEGSRLTVL.

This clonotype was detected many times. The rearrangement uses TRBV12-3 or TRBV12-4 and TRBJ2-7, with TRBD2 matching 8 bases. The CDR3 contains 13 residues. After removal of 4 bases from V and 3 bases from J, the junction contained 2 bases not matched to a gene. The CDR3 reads CASSSGTSYEQYF. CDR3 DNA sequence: TGTGCCAGCAGTTCGGGGACTAGCTACGAGCAGTACTTC.

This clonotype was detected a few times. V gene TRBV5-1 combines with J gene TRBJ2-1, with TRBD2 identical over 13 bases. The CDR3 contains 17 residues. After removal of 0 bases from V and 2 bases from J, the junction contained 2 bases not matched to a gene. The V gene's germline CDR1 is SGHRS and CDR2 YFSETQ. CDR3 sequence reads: CASSLGLAGGAYNEQFF. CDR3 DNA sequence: TGCGCCAGCAGCTTGGGACTAGCGGGAGGCGCCTACAATGAGCAGTTCTTC.

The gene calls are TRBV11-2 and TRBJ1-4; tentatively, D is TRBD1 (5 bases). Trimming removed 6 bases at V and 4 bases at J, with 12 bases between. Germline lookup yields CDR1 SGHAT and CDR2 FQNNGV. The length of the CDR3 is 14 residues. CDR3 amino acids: CASRTDRFNEKLFF. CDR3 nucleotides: TGTGCCAGCAGAACCGACAGATTTAATGAAAAACTGTTTTTT. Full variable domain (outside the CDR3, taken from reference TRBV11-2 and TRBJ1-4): EAGVAQSPRYKIIEKRQSVAFWCNPISGHATLYWYQQILGQGPKLLIQFQNNGVVDDSQLPKDRFSAERLKGVDSTLKIQPAKLEDSAVYLCASRTDRFNEKLFFGSGTQLSVL.

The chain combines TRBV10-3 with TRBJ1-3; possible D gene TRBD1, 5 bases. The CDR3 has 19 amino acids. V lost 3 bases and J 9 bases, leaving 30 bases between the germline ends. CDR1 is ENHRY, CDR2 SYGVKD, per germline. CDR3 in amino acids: CAISDISTRVGALEGTIYF. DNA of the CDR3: TGTGCCATCAGTGACATATCCACCAGGGTGGGAGCTCTGGAAGGCACCATATATTTT.

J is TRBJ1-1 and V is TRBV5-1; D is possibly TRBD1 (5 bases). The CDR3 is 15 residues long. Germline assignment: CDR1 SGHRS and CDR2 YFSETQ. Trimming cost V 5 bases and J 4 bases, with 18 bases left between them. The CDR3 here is CASRATQDSFTEAFF. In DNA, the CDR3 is TGCGCCAGCAGGGCTACACAGGATTCATTCACTGAAGCTTTCTTT.

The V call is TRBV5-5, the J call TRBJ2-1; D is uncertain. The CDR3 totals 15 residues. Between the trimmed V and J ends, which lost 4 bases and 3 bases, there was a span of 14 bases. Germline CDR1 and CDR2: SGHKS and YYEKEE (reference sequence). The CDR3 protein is CASSVSGSYYNEQFF. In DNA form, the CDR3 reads TGTGCCAGCAGCGTCTCCGGGTCTTACTACAATGAGCAGTTCTTC.

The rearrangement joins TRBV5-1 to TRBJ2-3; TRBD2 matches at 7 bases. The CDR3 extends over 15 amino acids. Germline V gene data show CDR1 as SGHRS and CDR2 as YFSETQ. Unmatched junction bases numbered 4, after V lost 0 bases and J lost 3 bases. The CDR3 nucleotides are TGCGCCAGCAGCTTGGGCAGCGGGACTACAGATACGCAGTATTTT. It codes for CASSLGSGTTDTQYF.

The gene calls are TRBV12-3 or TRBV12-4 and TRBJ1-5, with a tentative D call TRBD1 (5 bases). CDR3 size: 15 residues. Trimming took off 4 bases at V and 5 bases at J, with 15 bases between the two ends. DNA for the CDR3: TGTGCCAGCAGTTCATCTGGGGGTTCGGATCAGCCCCAGCATTTT. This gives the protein CASSSSGGSDQPQHF.

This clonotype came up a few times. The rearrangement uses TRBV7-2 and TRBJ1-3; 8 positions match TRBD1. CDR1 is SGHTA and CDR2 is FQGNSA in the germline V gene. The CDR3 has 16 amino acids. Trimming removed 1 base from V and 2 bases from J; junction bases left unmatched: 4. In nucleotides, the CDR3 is TGTGCCAGCAGCTTAGGCTTCAGGGGGCCTGGAAACACCATATATTTT. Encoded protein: CASSLGFRGPGNTIYF.

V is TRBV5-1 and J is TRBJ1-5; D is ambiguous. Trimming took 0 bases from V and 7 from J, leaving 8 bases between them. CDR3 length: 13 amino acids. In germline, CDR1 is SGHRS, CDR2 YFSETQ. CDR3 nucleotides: TGCGCCAGCAGCTTGGATCCTAGCCAGCCCCAGCATTTT. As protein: CASSLDPSQPQHF.

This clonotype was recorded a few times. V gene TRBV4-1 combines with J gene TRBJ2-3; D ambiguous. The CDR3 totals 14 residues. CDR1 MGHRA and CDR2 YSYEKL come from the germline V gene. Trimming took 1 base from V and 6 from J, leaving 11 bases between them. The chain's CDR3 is CASSQVLLQDTQYF. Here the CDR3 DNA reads TGCGCCAGCAGCCAAGTTCTTCTTCAGGATACGCAGTATTTT.

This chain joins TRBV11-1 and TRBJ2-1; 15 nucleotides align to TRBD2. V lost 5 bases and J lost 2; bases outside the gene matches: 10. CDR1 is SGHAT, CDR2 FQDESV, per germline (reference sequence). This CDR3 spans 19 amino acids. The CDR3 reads CASSVSGTSGRRTYNEQFF. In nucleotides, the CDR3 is TGTGCCAGCAGCGTATCCGGGACTAGCGGGAGGAGAACCTACAATGAGCAGTTCTTC.

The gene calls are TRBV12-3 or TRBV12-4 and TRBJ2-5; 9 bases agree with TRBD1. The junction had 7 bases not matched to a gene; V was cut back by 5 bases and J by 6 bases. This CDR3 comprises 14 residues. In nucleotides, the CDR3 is TGTGCCAGCAGTCCCGGGACAGGGTTTAAGACCCAGTACTTC. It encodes CASSPGTGFKTQYF.

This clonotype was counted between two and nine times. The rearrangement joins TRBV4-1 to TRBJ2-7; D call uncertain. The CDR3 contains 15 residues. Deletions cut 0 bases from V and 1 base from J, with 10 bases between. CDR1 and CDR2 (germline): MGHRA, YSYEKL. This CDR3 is CASSQDQDGSYEQYF. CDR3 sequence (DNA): TGCGCCAGCAGCCAAGATCAGGACGGGTCCTACGAGCAGTACTTC.

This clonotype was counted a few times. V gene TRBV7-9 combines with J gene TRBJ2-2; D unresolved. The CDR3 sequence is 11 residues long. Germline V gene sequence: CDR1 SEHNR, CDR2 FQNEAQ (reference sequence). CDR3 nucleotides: TGTGCGCTTTCCAAGGCCGGGGAGCTGTTTTTT. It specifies CALSKAGELFF. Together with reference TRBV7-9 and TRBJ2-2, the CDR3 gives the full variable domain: DTGVSQNPRHKITKRGQNVTFRCDPISEHNRLYWYRQTLGQGPEFLTYFQNEAQLEKSRLLSDRFSAERPKGSFSTLEIQRTEQGDSAMYLCALSKAGELFFGEGSRLTVL.

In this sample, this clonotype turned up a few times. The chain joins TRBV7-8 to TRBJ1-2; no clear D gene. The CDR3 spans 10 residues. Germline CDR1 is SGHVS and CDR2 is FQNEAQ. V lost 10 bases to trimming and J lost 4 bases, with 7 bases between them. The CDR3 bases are TGTGCCACCGATGGCTATGGCTACACCTTC. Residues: CATDGYGYTF.

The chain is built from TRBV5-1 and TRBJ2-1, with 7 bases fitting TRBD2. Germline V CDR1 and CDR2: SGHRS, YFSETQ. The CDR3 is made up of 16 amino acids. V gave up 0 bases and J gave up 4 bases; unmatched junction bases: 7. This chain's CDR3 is CASSLGGGAGYNEQFF. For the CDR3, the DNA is TGCGCCAGCAGCTTGGGTGGTGGAGCGGGATACAATGAGCAGTTCTTC.

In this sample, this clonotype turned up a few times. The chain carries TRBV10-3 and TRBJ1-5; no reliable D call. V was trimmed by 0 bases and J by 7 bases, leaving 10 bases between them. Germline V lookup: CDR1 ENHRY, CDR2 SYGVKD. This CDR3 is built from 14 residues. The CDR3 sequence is CAISESPAGQPQHF. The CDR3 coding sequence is TGTGCCATCAGTGAGTCCCCGGCAGGCCAGCCCCAGCATTTT.

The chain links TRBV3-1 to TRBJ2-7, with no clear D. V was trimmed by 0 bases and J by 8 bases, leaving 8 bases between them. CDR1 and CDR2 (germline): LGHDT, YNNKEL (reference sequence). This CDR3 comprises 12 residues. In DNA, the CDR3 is TGTGCCAGCAGCCAAGATCGAGGAAAGCAGTACTTC. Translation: CASSQDRGKQYF.

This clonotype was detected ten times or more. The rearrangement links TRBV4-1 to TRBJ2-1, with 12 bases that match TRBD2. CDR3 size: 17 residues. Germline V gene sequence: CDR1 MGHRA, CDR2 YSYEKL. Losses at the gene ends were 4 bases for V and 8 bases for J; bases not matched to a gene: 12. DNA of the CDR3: TGCGCCAGCAGCCGAATGCGGACTAGCGGGAATAAGGATGAGCAGTTCTTC. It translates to CASSRMRTSGNKDEQFF.

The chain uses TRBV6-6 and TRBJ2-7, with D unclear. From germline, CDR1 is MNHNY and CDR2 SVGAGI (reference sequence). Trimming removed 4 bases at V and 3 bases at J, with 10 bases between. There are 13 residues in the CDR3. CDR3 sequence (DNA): TGTGCCAGCAGTTCTGATACTAACTACGAGCAGTACTTC. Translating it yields CASSSDTNYEQYF.

CDR3 in DNA: TGTGCCTACCACAGGGCCGGGGAGCTGTTTTTT. Protein product: CAYHRAGELFF. The chain joins TRBV12-3 or TRBV12-4 to TRBJ2-2, with TRBD1 as a possible D gene (6 bases). This CDR3 contains 11 residues. Trimming cost V 11 bases and J 6 bases, with 10 bases left between them.

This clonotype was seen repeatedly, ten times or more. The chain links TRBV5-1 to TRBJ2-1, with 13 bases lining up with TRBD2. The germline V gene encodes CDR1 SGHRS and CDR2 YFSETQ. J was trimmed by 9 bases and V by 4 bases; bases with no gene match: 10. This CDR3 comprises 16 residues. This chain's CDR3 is CASSLPGLAGSSEQFF. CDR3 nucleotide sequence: TGCGCCAGCAGCCTTCCGGGACTAGCGGGATCGAGTGAGCAGTTCTTC.